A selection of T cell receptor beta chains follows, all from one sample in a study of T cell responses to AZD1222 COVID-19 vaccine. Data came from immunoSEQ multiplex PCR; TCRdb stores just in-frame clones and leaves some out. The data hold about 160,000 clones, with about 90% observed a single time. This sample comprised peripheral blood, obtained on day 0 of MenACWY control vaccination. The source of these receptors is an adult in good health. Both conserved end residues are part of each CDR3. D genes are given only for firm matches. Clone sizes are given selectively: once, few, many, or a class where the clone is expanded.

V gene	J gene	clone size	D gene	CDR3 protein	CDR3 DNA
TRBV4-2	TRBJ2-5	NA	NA	CASSPQDGPGETQYF	TGTGCCAGCAGCCCTCAGGACGGGCCGGGGGAGACCCAGTACTTC
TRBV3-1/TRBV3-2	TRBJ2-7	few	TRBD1	CASSLTGGYYEQYF	TGTGCCAGCAGCCTGACAGGGGGCTATTACGAGCAGTACTTC
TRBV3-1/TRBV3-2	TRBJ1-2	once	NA	CASSQDEVPCGYTF	TGTGCCAGCAGCCAAGATGAGGTCCCCTGTGGCTACACCTTC
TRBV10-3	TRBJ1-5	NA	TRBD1	CAIREGGDRNSNQPQHF	TGTGCCATCAGGGAGGGCGGGGACAGAAATAGCAATCAGCCCCAGCATTTT
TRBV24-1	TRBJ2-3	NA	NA	CATSDITPVTQYF	TGTGCCACCAGTGACATAACGCCAGTTACGCAGTATTTT
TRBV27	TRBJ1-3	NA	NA	CASSPNLGLTGNTIYF	TGTGCCAGCAGTCCGAATTTAGGCCTGACTGGAAACACCATATATTTT
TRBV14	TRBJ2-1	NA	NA	CASSQGSYNEQFF	TGTGCCAGCAGCCAAGGATCCTACAATGAGCAGTTCTTC
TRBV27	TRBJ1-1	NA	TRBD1	CASSTTWTGEYTEAFF	TGTGCCAGCAGTACAACTTGGACAGGGGAGTACACTGAAGCTTTCTTT
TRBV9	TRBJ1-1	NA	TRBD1	CASSATGGTEAFF	TGTGCCAGCAGCGCAACAGGGGGTACTGAAGCTTTCTTT
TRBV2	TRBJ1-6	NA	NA	CASSGVRQAASPLHF	TGTGCCAGCAGTGGCGTGAGACAGGCAGCTTCACCCCTCCACTTT
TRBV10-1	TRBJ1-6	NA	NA	CASSDGVRGSPLHF	TGCGCCAGCAGTGACGGGGTTCGGGGTTCACCCCTCCACTTT
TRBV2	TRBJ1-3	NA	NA	CASSDFRSSGNTIYF	TGTGCCAGCAGTGACTTCAGGTCGTCTGGAAACACCATATATTTT
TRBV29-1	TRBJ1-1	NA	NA	CSVARLPNTEAFF	TGCAGCGTTGCAAGACTGCCGAACACTGAAGCTTTCTTT